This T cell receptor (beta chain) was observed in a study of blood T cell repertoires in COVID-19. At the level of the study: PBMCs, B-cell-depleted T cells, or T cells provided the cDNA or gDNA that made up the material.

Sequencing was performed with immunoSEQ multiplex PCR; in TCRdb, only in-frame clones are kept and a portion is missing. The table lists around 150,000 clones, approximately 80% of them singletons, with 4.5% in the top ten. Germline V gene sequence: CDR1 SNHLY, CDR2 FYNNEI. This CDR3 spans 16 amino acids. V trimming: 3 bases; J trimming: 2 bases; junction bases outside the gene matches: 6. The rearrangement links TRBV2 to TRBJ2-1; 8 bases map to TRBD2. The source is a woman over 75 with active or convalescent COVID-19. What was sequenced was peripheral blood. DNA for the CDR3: TGTGCCAGCAGTGAGACGGCGGGGGGAACCTACAATGAGCAGTTCTTC. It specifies CASSETAGGTYNEQFF.